The rows below give T cell receptor beta chains drawn from one sample of a study of cytomegalovirus exposure and HLA in healthy donors. Here immunoSEQ multiplex PCR was the method, and the copy in TCRdb shows in-frame clones only, minus some. The table lists approximately 260,000 clones, about 93% of them singletons. Sequenced: PBMCs. The source is a girl aged 2-10 years in good health and CMV-seronegative. CDR3s include the opening cysteine and the closing phenylalanine or tryptophan. Fields, in order: J gene, V gene, clone size, D gene, CDR3 protein, CDR3 DNA. The D gene is left open where the match is weak. Part of the rows lack a size; the others show once, few, many or a class for expanded clones.

TRBJ1-4 | TRBV29-1 | . | . | CSVRQESNEKLFF | TGCAGCGTACGACAGGAATCTAATGAAAAACTGTTTTTT
TRBJ1-2 | TRBV6-1 | . | . | CASSEGRSYTF | TGTGCCAGCAGTGAAGGAAGGAGTTACACCTTC
TRBJ2-1 | TRBV25-1 | . | . | CASSTPSNEQFF | TGTGCCAGCAGTACTCCCTCCAATGAGCAGTTCTTC
TRBJ1-2 | TRBV5-8 | . | TRBD1 | CASSLTTGSNYGYTF | TGTGCCAGCAGCCTCACGACAGGGTCTAACTATGGCTACACCTTC
TRBJ2-5 | TRBV10-3 | . | TRBD2 | CAIRAGKGETQYF | TGTGCCATCAGAGCGGGGAAGGGAGAGACCCAGTACTTC
TRBJ2-4 | TRBV15 | . | . | CATSRGQSNIQYF | TGTGCCACCAGCAGAGGACAGTCAAACATTCAGTACTTC
TRBJ2-7 | TRBV19 | . | . | CASSIAGGFPHF | TGTGCCAGTAGTATAGCAGGAGGATTTCCCCACTTC
TRBJ1-3 | TRBV4-1 | . | . | CASSRAAFFTGNTIYF | TGCGCCAGCAGCCGCGCGGCGTTCTTTACTGGAAACACCATATATTTT
TRBJ1-5 | TRBV28 | . | . | CASGGGRLNQPQHF | TGTGCCAGCGGGGGAGGACGGCTCAATCAGCCCCAGCATTTT
TRBJ1-1 | TRBV7-3 | . | . | CASSPGGKNTEAFF | TGTGCCAGCAGCCCGGGGGGGAAGAACACTGAAGCTTTCTTT
TRBJ2-3 | TRBV10-2 | . | . | CASSPPGKAQDTQYF | TGCGCCAGCAGCCCCCCAGGGAAAGCCCAAGATACGCAGTATTTT
TRBJ1-4 | TRBV7-6 | . | . | CASSLAAGSTNEKLFF | TGTGCCAGCAGCTTAGCGGCAGGGTCAACTAATGAAAAACTGTTTTTT
TRBJ2-3 | TRBV5-6 | . | TRBD2 | CASSSPLRESDTQYF | TGTGCCAGCAGCTCGCCCCTGCGGGAGTCAGATACGCAGTATTTT
TRBJ1-1 | TRBV28 | . | TRBD1 | CASSSPGDRGYNTEAFF | TGTGCCAGCAGTTCCCCAGGCGACAGGGGCTATAACACTGAAGCTTTCTTT
TRBJ2-1 | TRBV7-9 | . | . | CADQPYSPGQEQFF | TGTGCAGACCAGCCCTATTCCCCGGGACAAGAGCAGTTCTTC
TRBJ1-2 | TRBV11-2 | . | TRBD1 | CASSLRDRGLYTF | TGTGCCAGCAGCTTAAGGGACAGGGGGCTCTACACCTTC
TRBJ2-3 | TRBV5-6 | . | . | CASSFVSQFTDTQYF | TGTGCCAGCAGCTTTGTCAGTCAATTCACAGATACGCAGTATTTT
TRBJ2-3 | TRBV6-1 | . | . | CASSLLSSTDTQYF | TGTGCCAGCAGTCTACTATCTTCCACAGATACGCAGTATTTT
TRBJ2-5 | TRBV5-5 | . | . | CASSLEPGIETQYF | TGTGCCAGCAGCTTGGAGCCCGGGATAGAGACCCAGTACTTC
TRBJ1-2 | TRBV19 | once | . | CASKYGDYGYTF | TGTGCCAGTAAATACGGGGACTATGGCTACACCTTC
TRBJ1-2 | TRBV9 | . | . | CASTGSYRTKDGYTF | TGTGCCAGCACCGGAAGCTACAGGACTAAGGACGGCTACACCTTC
TRBJ1-1 | TRBV2 | few | . | CASSGEISNTEAFF | TGTGCCAGCAGTGGGGAGATTTCGAACACTGAAGCTTTCTTT
TRBJ1-3 | TRBV10-2 | . | . | CASSRAGDTGNTIYF | TGCGCCAGCAGTCGAGCGGGGGACACTGGAAACACCATATATTTT
TRBJ2-7 | TRBV19 | . | TRBD1 | CASSHRDRGFEEQYF | TGTGCCAGTAGTCATCGGGACAGGGGTTTTGAAGAGCAGTACTTC
TRBJ2-7 | TRBV18 | . | . | CASSPGLPSYEQYF | TGTGCCAGCTCACCAGGACTACCCTCCTACGAGCAGTACTTC